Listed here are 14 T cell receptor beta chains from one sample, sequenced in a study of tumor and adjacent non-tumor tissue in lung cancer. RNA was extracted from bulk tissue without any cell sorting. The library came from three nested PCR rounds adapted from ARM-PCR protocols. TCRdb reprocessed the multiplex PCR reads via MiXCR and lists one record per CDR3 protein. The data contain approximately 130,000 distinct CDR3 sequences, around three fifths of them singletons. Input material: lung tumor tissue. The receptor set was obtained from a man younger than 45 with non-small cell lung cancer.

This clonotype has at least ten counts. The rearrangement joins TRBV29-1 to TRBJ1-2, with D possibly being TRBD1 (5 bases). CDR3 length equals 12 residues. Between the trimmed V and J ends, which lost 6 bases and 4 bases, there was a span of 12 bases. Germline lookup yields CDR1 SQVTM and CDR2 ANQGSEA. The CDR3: CSVRAQIYGYTF. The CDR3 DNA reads TGCAGCGTCAGGGCCCAGATCTATGGCTACACCTTC.

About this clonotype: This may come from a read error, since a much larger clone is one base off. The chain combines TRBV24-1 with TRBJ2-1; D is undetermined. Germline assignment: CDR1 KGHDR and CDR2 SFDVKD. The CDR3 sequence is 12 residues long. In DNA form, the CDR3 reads TGTGCCTCCAGTGATGCGTTCAATGAGCAGTTCTTC. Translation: CASSDAFNEQFF.

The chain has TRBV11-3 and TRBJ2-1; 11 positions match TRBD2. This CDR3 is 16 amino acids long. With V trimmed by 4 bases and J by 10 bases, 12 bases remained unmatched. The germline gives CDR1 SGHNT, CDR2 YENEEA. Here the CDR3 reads CASSSPSSGREKEQFF. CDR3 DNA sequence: TGTGCCAGCAGCTCACCGAGTAGCGGGAGGGAGAAAGAGCAGTTCTTC.

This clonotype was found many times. In DNA form, the CDR3 reads TGTGCTAGTGGTTTCTGGGACAGGCAAACCTACGAGCAGTACTTC. Translating gives CASGFWDRQTYEQYF. This sequence joins TRBV12-5 and TRBJ2-7; 8 bases align to TRBD1. The V gene's germline CDR1 is LGHNT and CDR2 FRNRAP. V gave up 3 bases and J gave up 2 bases; unmatched junction bases: 6. The CDR3 extends over 15 amino acids. Combining the CDR3 with reference TRBV12-5 and TRBJ2-7 gives the whole variable domain DARVTQTPRHKVTEMGQEVTMRCQPILGHNTVFWYRQTMMQGLELLAYFRNRAPLDDSGMPKDRFSAEMPDATLATLKIQPSEPRDSAVYFCASGFWDRQTYEQYFGPGTRLTVT.

The CDR3 spells CASSLEGVGRLNTEAFF. As DNA, the CDR3 is TGTGCCAGCAGCTTGGAGGGGGTCGGACGGTTGAACACTGAAGCTTTCTTT. The chain is built from TRBV5-4 and TRBJ1-1; possible D gene TRBD1, 6 bases. V dropped 0 bases and J dropped 0 bases, with 15 bases sitting between them. The length of the CDR3 is 17 residues. CDR1 is SGHNT, CDR2 YYREEE, per germline (reference sequence).

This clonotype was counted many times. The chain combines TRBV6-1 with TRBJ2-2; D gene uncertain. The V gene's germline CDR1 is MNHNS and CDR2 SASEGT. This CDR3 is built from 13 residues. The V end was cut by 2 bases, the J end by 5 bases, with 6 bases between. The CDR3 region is CASSEFLTGELFF. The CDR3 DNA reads TGTGCCAGCAGTGAATTCTTAACCGGGGAGCTGTTTTTT.

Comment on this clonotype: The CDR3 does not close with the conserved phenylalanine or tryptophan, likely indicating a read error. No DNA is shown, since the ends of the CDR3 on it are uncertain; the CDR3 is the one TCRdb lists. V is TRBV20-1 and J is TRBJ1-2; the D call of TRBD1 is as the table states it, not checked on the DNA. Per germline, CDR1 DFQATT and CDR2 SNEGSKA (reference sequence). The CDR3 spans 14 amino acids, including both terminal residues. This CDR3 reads CSARDLRGGYGYTI.

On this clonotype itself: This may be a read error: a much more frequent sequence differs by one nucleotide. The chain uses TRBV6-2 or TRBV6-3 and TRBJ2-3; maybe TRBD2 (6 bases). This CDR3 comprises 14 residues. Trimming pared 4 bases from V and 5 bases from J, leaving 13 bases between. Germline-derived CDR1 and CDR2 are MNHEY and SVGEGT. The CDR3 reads CASSLPGGLDTQYF. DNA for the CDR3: TGTGCCAGCAGTTTACCTGGAGGGCTAGATACGCAGTATTTT.

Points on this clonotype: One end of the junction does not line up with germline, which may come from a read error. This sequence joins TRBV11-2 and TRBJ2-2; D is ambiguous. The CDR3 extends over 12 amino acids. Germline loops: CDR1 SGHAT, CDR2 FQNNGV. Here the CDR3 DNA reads TGTGCCAACAGCCGAAACACCGGGGAGCTGTTTTTT. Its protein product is CANSRNTGELFF. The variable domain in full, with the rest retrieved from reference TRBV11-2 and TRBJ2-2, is EAGVAQSPRYKIIEKRQSVAFWCNPISGHATLYWYQQILGQGPKLLIQFQNNGVVDDSQLPKDRFSAERLKGVDSTLKIQPAKLEDSAVYLCANSRNTGELFFGEGSRLTVL.

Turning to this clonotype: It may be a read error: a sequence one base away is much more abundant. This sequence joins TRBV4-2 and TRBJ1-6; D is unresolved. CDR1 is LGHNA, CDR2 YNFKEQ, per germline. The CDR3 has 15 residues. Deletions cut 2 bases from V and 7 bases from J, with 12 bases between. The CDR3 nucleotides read TGTGCCAGCAGCCAACTTACCACGGGGAATTCACCCCTCCACTTT. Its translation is CASSQLTTGNSPLHF.

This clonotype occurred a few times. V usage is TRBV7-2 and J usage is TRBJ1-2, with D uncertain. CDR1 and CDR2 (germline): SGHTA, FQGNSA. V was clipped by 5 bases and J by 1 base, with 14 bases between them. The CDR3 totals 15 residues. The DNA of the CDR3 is TGTGCCAGCAGCCCGTACAGAGTCGATAACTATGGCTACACCTTC. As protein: CASSPYRVDNYGYTF. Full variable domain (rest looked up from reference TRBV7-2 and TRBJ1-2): GAGVSQSPSNKVTEKGKDVELRCDPISGHTALYWYRQSLGQGLEFLIYFQGNSAPDKSGLPSDRFSAERTGGSVSTLTIQRTQQEDSAVYLCASSPYRVDNYGYTFGSGTRLTVV.

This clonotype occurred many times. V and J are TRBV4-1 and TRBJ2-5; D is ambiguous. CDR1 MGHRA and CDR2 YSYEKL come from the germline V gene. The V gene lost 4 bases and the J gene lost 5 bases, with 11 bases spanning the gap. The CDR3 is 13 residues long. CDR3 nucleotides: TGCGCCAGCAGCCGAACCCCGACGGAGACCCAGTACTTC. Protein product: CASSRTPTETQYF.

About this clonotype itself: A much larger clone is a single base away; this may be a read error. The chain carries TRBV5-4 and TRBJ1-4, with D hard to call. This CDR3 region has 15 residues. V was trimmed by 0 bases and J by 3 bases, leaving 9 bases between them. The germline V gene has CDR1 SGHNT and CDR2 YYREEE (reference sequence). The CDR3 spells CASSLGQASNEKLFF. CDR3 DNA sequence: TGTGCCAGCAGCTTGGGTCAGGCTTCTAATGAAAAACTGTTTTTT.

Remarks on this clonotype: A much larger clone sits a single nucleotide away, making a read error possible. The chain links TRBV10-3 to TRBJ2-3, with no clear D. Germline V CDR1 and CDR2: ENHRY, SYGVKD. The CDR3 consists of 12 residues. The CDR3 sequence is CAISDPQDTQCF. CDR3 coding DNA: TGTGCCATCAGTGATCCGCAAGATACGCAGTGTTTT.